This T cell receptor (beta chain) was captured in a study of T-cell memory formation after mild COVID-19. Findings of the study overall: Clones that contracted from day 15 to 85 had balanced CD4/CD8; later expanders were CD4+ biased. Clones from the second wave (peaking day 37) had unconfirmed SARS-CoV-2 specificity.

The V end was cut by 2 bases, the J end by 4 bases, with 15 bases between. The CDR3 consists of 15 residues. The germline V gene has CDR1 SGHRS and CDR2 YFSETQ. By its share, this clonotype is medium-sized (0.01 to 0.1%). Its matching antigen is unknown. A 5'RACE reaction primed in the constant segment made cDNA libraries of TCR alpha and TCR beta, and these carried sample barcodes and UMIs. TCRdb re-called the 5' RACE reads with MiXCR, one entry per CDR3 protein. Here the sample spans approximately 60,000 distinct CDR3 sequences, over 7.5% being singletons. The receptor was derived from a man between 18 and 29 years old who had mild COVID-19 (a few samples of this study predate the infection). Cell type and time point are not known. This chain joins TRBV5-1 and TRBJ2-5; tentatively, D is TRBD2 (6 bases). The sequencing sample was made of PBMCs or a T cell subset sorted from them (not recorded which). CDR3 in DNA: TGCGCCAGCAGCTTTTTGGGTAGCGGCGTAGAGACCCAGTACTTC. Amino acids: CASSFLGSGVETQYF.